The 16 T cell receptor beta chains given below trace back to one sample, sequenced in a study of cytomegalovirus exposure and HLA in healthy donors. The PCR employed 60 Vbeta primers together with 13 Jbeta primers. The repertoire was sequenced with immunoSEQ multiplex PCR; TCRdb's copy has only in-frame clones and lacks some. The sample has around 150,000 clones, 60% to 80% seen once. Input material: PBMCs. The source of these receptors is a man in his forties or fifties in good health and CMV-seropositive.

The rearrangement links TRBV18 to TRBJ2-1; unclear D gene. V was cut by 3 bases and J by 2 bases, with 11 bases left in between. CDR3 length: 15 amino acids. From germline, CDR1 is KGHSH and CDR2 LQKENI. The CDR3, as DNA: TGTGCCAGCTCACCCTTGGGTGCGGCCTACAATGAGCAGTTCTTC. Translating it yields CASSPLGAAYNEQFF.

The CDR3 coding sequence is TGCGCCAGCAGCCCCCCGGGACACTCAAATAGCAATCAGCCCCAGCATTTT. Its protein is CASSPPGHSNSNQPQHF. This sequence joins TRBV10-1 and TRBJ1-5; D possibly corresponds to TRBD1 (6 bases). Germline V gene lookup returns CDR1 WNHNN and CDR2 SYGVQD (reference sequence). CDR3 length: 17 residues. V shed 6 bases and J shed 0 bases, with 18 bases lying between them.

This clone came up a few times. This sequence joins TRBV6-1 and TRBJ2-7, with 11 nucleotides matching TRBD1. Germline trimming cut 6 bases from V and 4 bases from J; bases unmatched to any gene: 5. CDR3 size: 14 residues. Germline CDR1 and CDR2: MNHNS and SASEGT. The CDR3 nucleotides are TGTGCCAGCAGGGGCGGGACAGGGGGATACGAGCAGTACTTC. Amino acids: CASRGGTGGYEQYF.

This chain joins TRBV28 and TRBJ1-5; D perhaps matches TRBD1 (5 bases). V lost 4 bases to trimming and J lost 7 bases, with 8 bases between them. Germline lookup yields CDR1 MDHEN and CDR2 SYDVKM. The CDR3 is 12 amino acids. CDR3 sequence reads: CASSWGGQPQHF. CDR3 in DNA: TGTGCCAGCAGTTGGGGGGGACAGCCCCAGCATTTT.

This clone was seen a handful of times. The J gene is TRBJ2-5, the V gene TRBV13, with no clear D. Germline V CDR1 and CDR2: PRHDT, FYEKMQ (reference sequence). The CDR3 extends over 13 amino acids. V lost 1 base and J lost 4, with 7 bases in between. The CDR3 nucleotides are TGTGCCAGCAGCTTAGAACCGGGAGAGACCCAGTACTTC. Protein sequence: CASSLEPGETQYF.

This sequence joins TRBV13 and TRBJ2-4; D unclear. CDR3 length: 15 amino acids. Germline V gives CDR1 PRHDT, CDR2 FYEKMQ (reference sequence). V was shortened by 0 bases and J by 0 bases, with 6 bases between the two germline ends. The CDR3: CASSLGLGAKNIQYF. DNA of the CDR3: TGTGCCAGCAGCTTAGGCCTAGGAGCCAAAAACATTCAGTACTTC.

Note on this clone: Distinct nucleotide sequences in the sample also encode this CDR3. The rearrangement joins TRBV7-9 to TRBJ1-1; TRBD1 aligns across 9 bases. The germline CDR1 and CDR2 sequences are SEHNR and FQNEAQ (reference sequence). There are 14 residues in the CDR3. V gave up 4 bases and J gave up 8 bases; unmatched junction bases: 8. CDR3 nucleotides: TGTGCCAGCAGCTCGGACAGGGGTCGAACCGAAGCTTTCTTT. As protein: CASSSDRGRTEAFF.

The V and J genes are TRBV6-6 and TRBJ1-1; D gene unclear. V shed 5 bases and J shed 0 bases, with 7 bases lying between them. Per the germline V gene, CDR1 is MNHNY and CDR2 is SVGAGI (reference sequence). The CDR3 has 13 residues. CDR3 region: CASSTELNTEAFF. The CDR3 nucleotides are TGTGCCAGCAGTACAGAGCTGAACACTGAAGCTTTCTTT.

This clone appeared a few times. V and J are TRBV4-1 and TRBJ1-1; a possible D gene is TRBD1 (6 bases). The germline CDR1 and CDR2 sequences are MGHRA and YSYEKL. The CDR3 is 16 residues long. The V end lost 1 base, the J end lost 4 bases, and 16 bases lay between the germline ends. The CDR3 reads CASSQGNPGVGTEAFF. CDR3 coding DNA: TGCGCCAGCAGCCAAGGTAATCCAGGGGTCGGCACTGAAGCTTTCTTT.

The chain uses TRBV2 and TRBJ2-2; 11 nucleotides match TRBD2. The junction had 8 bases not matched to a gene; V was cut back by 7 bases and J by 4 bases. In germline, CDR1 is SNHLY, CDR2 FYNNEI. The CDR3 sequence is 16 residues long. Here the CDR3 reads CASNRVSGGATGELFF. CDR3 nucleotide sequence: TGTGCCAGCAACCGCGTTAGCGGGGGGGCCACCGGGGAGCTGTTTTTT.

The chain links TRBV9 to TRBJ2-5; no firm D call. The CDR3 covers 14 residues. Germline CDR1 reads SGDLS; CDR2 reads YYNGEE. Between the trimmed V and J ends, which lost 0 bases and 2 bases, there was a span of 8 bases. The DNA for the CDR3 is TGTGCCAGCAGCGTAGGCGGAAGTCAAGAGACCCAGTACTTC. Amino acids: CASSVGGSQETQYF. Looking up the rest from reference TRBV9 and TRBJ2-5 gives the full variable domain: DSGVTQTPKHLITATGQRVTLRCSPRSGDLSVYWYQQSLDQGLQFLIQYYNGEERAKGNILERFSAQQFPDLHSELNLSSLELGDSALYFCASSVGGSQETQYFGPGTRLLVL.

This chain joins TRBV21-1 and TRBJ1-5; TRBD1 is the table's D call and was not checked against the DNA. TRBV21-1 is a listed pseudogene. This CDR3 region has 17 residues. The CDR3 sequence: CASSATGGTDRNQPQHF. The CDR3 region has the DNA TGTGCCAGCAGCGCCACAGGGGGTACTGATCGCAATCAGCCCCAGCATTTT.

The V and J genes are TRBV27 and TRBJ2-1, with 7 positions matching TRBD2. CDR1 is MNHEY, CDR2 SMNVEV, per germline (reference sequence). V shed 9 bases, J shed 6 bases, and the junction held 14 bases outside the gene matches. CDR3 length equals 15 residues. CDR3 protein: CASRLAGTFINEQFF. CDR3 DNA sequence: TGTGCCAGTCGACTAGCAGGTACGTTTATCAATGAGCAGTTCTTC.

DNA of the CDR3: TGCGCCAGCAGCTTGGGGCAGGGGGCGGGAAATACGCAGTATTTT. Protein sequence: CASSLGQGAGNTQYF. The chain links TRBV5-1 to TRBJ2-3; 8 bases line up with TRBD1. The germline V gene has CDR1 SGHRS and CDR2 YFSETQ. V was clipped by 0 bases and J by 7 bases; unmatched bases: 7. The CDR3 covers 15 residues.

The chain is built from TRBV7-7 and TRBJ1-3; D perhaps matches TRBD1 (5 bases). The germline CDR1 and CDR2 sequences are SSHAT and FNYEAQ (reference sequence). Between the trimmed V and J ends, which lost 3 bases and 4 bases, there was a span of 19 bases. The CDR3 runs to 17 residues. As DNA, the CDR3 is TGTGCCAGCAGCTTTCGCTGGGGGGGTATCTACGGAAACACCATATATTTT. Protein: CASSFRWGGIYGNTIYF.

This clone was seen a handful of times. This sequence joins TRBV2 and TRBJ1-1, with 8 bases fitting TRBD1. The CDR3 extends over 13 amino acids. Per the germline V gene, CDR1 is SNHLY and CDR2 is FYNNEI. With 11 bases clipped from V and 1 base from J, the junction kept 6 bases outside the gene matches. CDR3: CAGRGQGNTEAFF. The CDR3 region has the DNA TGTGCCGGCCGCGGACAGGGGAACACTGAAGCTTTCTTT.